The clone carrying this T cell receptor beta chain was seen a few times. Its antigen is unknown. Only in-frame clones appear in the TCRdb table, and some are missing; sequencing was by immunoSEQ multiplex PCR. The sample records some 14,000 clones, 80% to 95% being singletons. This specimen belongs to a study of T cells and Merkel cell carcinoma outcomes. CDR3 length: 16 residues. Between the trimmed V and J ends, which lost 3 bases and 0 bases, there was a span of 12 bases. Germline CDR1 is SNHLY and CDR2 is FYNNEI. Broader study findings: Merkel cell carcinoma outcomes were reportedly predicted by repertoire and T-cell density.

The sequenced sample consisted of tumor tissue from Merkel cell carcinoma. The chain recombines TRBV2 with TRBJ1-5; possible D gene TRBD1, 5 bases. The TCR was taken from a human donor with Merkel cell carcinoma. CDR3 sequence reads: CASSEGGLLSNQPQHF. Here the CDR3 DNA reads TGTGCCAGCAGTGAGGGGGGGTTACTTAGCAATCAGCCCCAGCATTTT.